This T cell receptor beta chain is drawn from a study of response to subunit inactivated influenza vaccine. This clonotype was seen a handful of times. A single record per CDR3 protein comes from TCRdb applying MiXCR to the RT-PCR reads. Of about 580,000 distinct CDR3 sequences detected, about 15% appear once; the ten largest clones hold approximately 12%. The TCR sequence derives from a man between 45 and 60 years old who received an inactivated influenza vaccine. This material consisted of PBMCs from blood, taken 11 to 12 days after vaccination.

This chain's CDR3 is CSDIYRSTDTQYF. The CDR3 region has the DNA TGCAGCGATATATATCGGAGCACAGATACGCAGTATTTT. The chain has TRBV29-1 and TRBJ2-3; no reliable D call. Germline-derived CDR1 and CDR2 are SQVTM and ANQGSEA. The V gene lost 7 bases and the J gene lost 0 bases, with 11 bases spanning the gap. The CDR3 loop spans 13 amino acids.